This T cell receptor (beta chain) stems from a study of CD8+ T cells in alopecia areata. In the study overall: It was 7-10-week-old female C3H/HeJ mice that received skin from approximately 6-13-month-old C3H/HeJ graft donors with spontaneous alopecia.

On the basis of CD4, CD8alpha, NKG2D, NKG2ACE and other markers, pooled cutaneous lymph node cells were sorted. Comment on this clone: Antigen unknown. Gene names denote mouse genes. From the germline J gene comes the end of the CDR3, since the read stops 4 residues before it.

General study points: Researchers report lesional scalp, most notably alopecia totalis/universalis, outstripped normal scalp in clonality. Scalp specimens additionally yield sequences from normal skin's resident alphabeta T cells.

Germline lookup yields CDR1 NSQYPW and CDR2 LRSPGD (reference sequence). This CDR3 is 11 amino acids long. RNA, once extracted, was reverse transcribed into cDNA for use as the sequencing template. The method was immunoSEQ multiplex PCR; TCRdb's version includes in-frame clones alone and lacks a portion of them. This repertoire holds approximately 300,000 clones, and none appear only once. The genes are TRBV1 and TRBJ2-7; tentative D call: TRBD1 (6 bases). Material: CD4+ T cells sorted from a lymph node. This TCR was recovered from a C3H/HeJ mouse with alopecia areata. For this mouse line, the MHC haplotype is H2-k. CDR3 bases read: TGCACCTGCAGGGGACAATAT. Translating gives CTCRGQY. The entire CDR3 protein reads CTCRGQYEQYF.